The rows below give T cell receptor beta chains drawn from one sample of a study of T cell responses to AZD1222 COVID-19 vaccine. Only in-frame clones appear in the TCRdb table, and some are missing; sequencing was by immunoSEQ multiplex PCR. This sample has around 64,000 clones, with 83% found just once. The specimen was peripheral blood, collected 28 days after the second AZD1222 dose. These receptors came from an adult who received the AZD1222 COVID-19 vaccine. Each CDR3 is given with its conserved first and last residue. D genes are given only for firm matches. Size is stated for part of the rows, as once, few or many counts, or as a class when the clone is expanded.

j_call | v_call | d_call | clone_size | cdr3_nt | cdr3_aa
TRBJ1-4 | TRBV7-9 | TRBD1 | NA | TGTGCCAGCAGCTGGTCGCCGAGTGGACAGGGAAAAGAAAAACTGTTTTTT | CASSWSPSGQGKEKLFF
TRBJ1-6 | TRBV3-1/TRBV3-2 | TRBD1 | NA | TGTGCCAGCAGCCAAGAACAGGGGGGACCCTATAATTCACCCCTCCACTTT | CASSQEQGGPYNSPLHF
TRBJ1-2 | TRBV28 | NA | NA | TGTGCCGCGCGATCGGGTGGGCTGATAAACTATGGCTACACCTTC | CAARSGGLINYGYTF
TRBJ2-7 | TRBV18 | NA | NA | TGTGCCAGCTCACCAAAGGACGAGCAGTACTTC | CASSPKDEQYF
TRBJ1-5 | TRBV28 | TRBD1 | NA | TGTGCCAGCAGTTTATTGACAGGGGGCCTCAATCAGCCCCAGCATTTT | CASSLLTGGLNQPQHF
TRBJ2-3 | TRBV19 | NA | NA | TGTGCCAGTAAGGATTCGGATAACACAGATACGCAGTATTTT | CASKDSDNTDTQYF
TRBJ1-5 | TRBV6-5 | TRBD1 | NA | TGTGCCAGCAGAGACAGGGTTCGCAATCAGCCCCAGCATTTT | CASRDRVRNQPQHF
TRBJ2-2 | TRBV5-1 | NA | NA | TGCGCCAGCAGGCACCCCACGGGGGACACCGGGGAGCTGTTTTTT | CASRHPTGDTGELFF
TRBJ2-7 | TRBV2 | TRBD1 | NA | TGTGCCAGCAGTGGCGGGACAGGGGACCACTCCTACGAGCAGTACTTC | CASSGGTGDHSYEQYF
TRBJ1-5 | TRBV6-5 | NA | NA | TGTGCCAGCCAGGTGACCTATAGCAATCAGCCCCAGCATTTT | CASQVTYSNQPQHF
TRBJ1-2 | TRBV30 | NA | few | TGTGCCTGGAGCCCGGGAATAGATTTCTATGGCTACACCTTC | CAWSPGIDFYGYTF
TRBJ2-1 | TRBV11-1 | NA | few | TGTGCCAGCAGCTTATTGGGTACCAATGAGCAGTTCTTC | CASSLLGTNEQFF
TRBJ1-1 | TRBV4-3 | TRBD1 | NA | TGCGCCAGCAGCCCCGCGGACAGGGCGAACACTGAAGCTTTCTTT | CASSPADRANTEAFF
TRBJ2-2 | TRBV20-1 | NA | NA | TGCAGTGCTAGTTCTCGTTATACCGGGGAGCTGTTTTTT | CSASSRYTGELFF
TRBJ1-5 | TRBV6-1 | NA | once | TGTGCCAGCAGTGAAGCTTACCAGCCCCAGCATTTT | CASSEAYQPQHF
TRBJ2-3 | TRBV19 | NA | NA | TGTGCCAGTAGTATAGGTGGGGGGGGCCAAGATACGCAGTATTTT | CASSIGGGGQDTQYF
TRBJ1-1 | TRBV2 | TRBD1 | once | TGTGCCAGCAGCCCTCAGGGGGCGCCAGGTGAAGCTTTCTTT | CASSPQGAPGEAFF
TRBJ1-1 | TRBV4-3 | NA | NA | TGCGCCAGCAGCCAAGATCGGGGAACTGAAGCTTTCTTT | CASSQDRGTEAFF
TRBJ2-7 | TRBV15 | TRBD1 | NA | TGTGCCACCAGCAGAGGCCAGGGGGTCGGGAACGAGCAGTACTTC | CATSRGQGVGNEQYF
TRBJ2-3 | TRBV28 | NA | NA | TGTGCCAGCGGCAACCCTAGGAGGGATACGCAGTATTTT | CASGNPRRDTQYF
TRBJ2-3 | TRBV7-6 | TRBD2 | NA | TGTGCCAGCAGCTTAGGACTAGCGGGGGGGACAGATACGCAGTATTTT | CASSLGLAGGTDTQYF
TRBJ2-4 | TRBV7-9 | NA | NA | TGTGCCAGCAGCTTAGGGGAGACGGGGGAAAACATTCAGTACTTC | CASSLGETGENIQYF
TRBJ2-1 | TRBV10-3 | NA | NA | TGTGCCATCAAGGGTGATAGTAGTGAGCAGTTCTTC | CAIKGDSSEQFF
TRBJ2-5 | TRBV11-2 | TRBD2 | NA | TGTGCCAGCAGCCCGCCAACCGGGACTAGCGGGGGGGCCTTAAAGACCCAGTACTTC | CASSPPTGTSGGALKTQYF
TRBJ2-7 | TRBV30 | TRBD1 | NA | TGTGCCACCCGACAGGGTTTGATGAACGAGCAGTACTTC | CATRQGLMNEQYF
TRBJ1-6 | TRBV5-1 | NA | NA | TGCGCCAGCAGCTTGGAAGGGTCGGCAGCTCCTTCACCCCTCCACTTT | CASSLEGSAAPSPLHF
TRBJ2-3 | TRBV6-5 | NA | NA | TGTGCCATATCTACCGGGACCTATGGCACAGATACGCAGTATTTT | CAISTGTYGTDTQYF
TRBJ2-2 | TRBV5-6 | NA | NA | TGTGCCAGCAGCTGGGGAGGACCCGGGGAGCTGTTTTTT | CASSWGGPGELFF
TRBJ2-7 | TRBV2 | NA | NA | TGTGCCAGGCCCCGTTCCAACCCGGGTCGCAGCTACGAGCAGTACTTC | CARPRSNPGRSYEQYF
TRBJ1-4 | TRBV24-1 | TRBD1 | NA | TGTGCCACCAGTGATCCGTTGGGACAGGGAAGTGAAAAACTGTTTTTT | CATSDPLGQGSEKLFF
TRBJ1-4 | TRBV11-2 | NA | NA | TGTGCCAGCAGCCCCAACGACAGGACAACTAATGAAAAACTGTTTTTT | CASSPNDRTTNEKLFF
TRBJ2-3 | TRBV18 | NA | NA | TGTGCCAGCTCACCACCTGAACTCCTAGCGTCGGATACGCAGTATTTT | CASSPPELLASDTQYF
TRBJ2-2 | TRBV2 | NA | once | TGTGCCAGCAGTGCTTTCACATCTGACACCGGGGAGCTGTTTTTT | CASSAFTSDTGELFF
TRBJ2-5 | TRBV30 | NA | NA | TGTGCCTGGACAGGGACTTACCCGACCCAGTACTTC | CAWTGTYPTQYF
TRBJ1-4 | TRBV23-1 | TRBD1 | NA | TGCGCCAGCAGTCAATCGGTGGGACAGCCTCATAATGAAAAACTGTTTTTT | CASSQSVGQPHNEKLFF